These T cell receptor beta chains were read from a single sample in a study of PD-1 blockade in classical Hodgkin lymphoma. Libraries were prepared by immunoSEQ multiplex PCR; TCRdb keeps only in-frame clonotypes and omits some of them. The sample holds under 65,000 clones, 85% to 90% seen once. This sample comprised peripheral blood mononuclear cells (PBMCs), obtained at baseline. The receptors shown here come from a human donor with classical Hodgkin lymphoma. The CDR3 runs from the conserved cysteine through the conserved F or W. A D gene is named only where the DNA matches it firmly. Some rows have no size entry. The others give once, few or many, or a class for an expanded clone.

J gene,V gene,D gene,clone size,CDR3 DNA,CDR3 protein
TRBJ1-1,TRBV20-1,-,-,TGCAGTGCTAGTGTTGGCCATGAAGCTTTCTTT,CSASVGHEAFF
TRBJ2-2,TRBV27,TRBD2,-,TGTGCCAGCAGTTTGTTAGCGGGGGGGACATACACCGGGGAGCTGTTTTTT,CASSLLAGGTYTGELFF
TRBJ1-6,TRBV9,TRBD1,many,TGTGCCAGCAGCGTATCCACAGGGGGTAATTCACCCCTCCACTTT,CASSVSTGGNSPLHF
TRBJ1-2,TRBV7-9,-,-,TGTGCCAGCAGCGACCCGGACGGGCCCAACTATGGCTACACCTTC,CASSDPDGPNYGYTF
TRBJ2-1,TRBV29-1,TRBD2,-,TGCAGCGTCCCTAAAGGACTAGCGGGGGGGCTGGGCTCCTACAATGAGCAGTTCTTC,CSVPKGLAGGLGSYNEQFF
TRBJ2-5,TRBV18,-,-,TGTGCCAGCTCACCTCTGTTCGGGGACCCTAAAGAGACCCAGTACTTC,CASSPLFGDPKETQYF
TRBJ2-7,TRBV18,TRBD1,once,TGTGCCAGCTCACCCGGACAGGGCTTGACCTACGAGCAGTACTTC,CASSPGQGLTYEQYF
TRBJ2-5,TRBV5-4,-,-,TGTGCCAGCAGCTTGCTCGGTCTAGGAAGACAAGAGACCCAGTACTTC,CASSLLGLGRQETQYF
TRBJ1-5,TRBV28,TRBD1,-,TGTGCCAGCAGGGAGGGGGACAGGGGCGGGTTGCAGCCCCAGCATTTT,CASREGDRGGLQPQHF
TRBJ2-1,TRBV9,-,-,TGTGCCAGCACGGAATTCGTGGGGGGGCCGGATGAGCAGTTCTTC,CASTEFVGGPDEQFF
TRBJ2-7,TRBV2,-,-,TGTGCCAGCAGTGAATCTCGGGTTTCCTACGAGCAGTACTTC,CASSESRVSYEQYF
TRBJ2-3,TRBV29-1,-,-,TGCAGCGTTGGGCCTGCTAGCACAGATACGCAGTATTTT,CSVGPASTDTQYF
TRBJ1-6,TRBV7-9,TRBD1,-,TGTGCCAGCAGCTACCCTCAGGACAGGGTCTATAATTCACCCCTCCACTTT,CASSYPQDRVYNSPLHF
TRBJ1-5,TRBV7-2,-,-,TGTGCCAGCAGGGAAAGGGGGGGACGCCAGCATTTT,CASRERGGRQHF
TRBJ2-5,TRBV5-5,-,-,TGTGCCAGCAGCCTAGGATTAAGAAGGGAGACCCAGTACTTC,CASSLGLRRETQYF
TRBJ2-5,TRBV6-5,-,-,TGTGCCAGCAGTTCCAACCTTGGGGTCCTACAAGAGACCCAGTACTTC,CASSSNLGVLQETQYF
TRBJ2-2,TRBV2,-,-,TGTGCCAGCAGGGGGAGGCTTACCGGGGAGCTGTTTTTT,CASRGRLTGELFF
TRBJ1-3,TRBV27,TRBD1,-,TGTGCCAGCAGTCAGCTGGGACAGATGGGAGGTGGAAACACCATATATTTT,CASSQLGQMGGGNTIYF
TRBJ1-1,TRBV5-1,-,once,TGCGCCAGCAGCTTGGAAACAGGGCAGACTGAAGCTTTCTTT,CASSLETGQTEAFF
TRBJ1-5,TRBV6-5,-,-,TGTGCCAGCAGTTACAGGGGAAATCAGCCCCAGCATTTT,CASSYRGNQPQHF
TRBJ1-1,TRBV14,-,-,TGTGCCAGCAGACCCGCAGGAGGTGCTGAAGCTTTCTTT,CASRPAGGAEAFF
TRBJ2-1,TRBV7-2,TRBD2,-,TGTGCCAGCAGCTTCAATGGGGCGGGAGGGCAGTTCTTC,CASSFNGAGGQFF
TRBJ1-6,TRBV7-8,TRBD1,-,TGTGCCAGCAGCCAGACAGGGGGTAATTCACCCCTCCACTTT,CASSQTGGNSPLHF
TRBJ2-1,TRBV6-1,TRBD1,-,TGTGCCAGCAGTGAAGGCTCCGGGACAGGGGGTGAGGATGAGCAGTTCTTC,CASSEGSGTGGEDEQFF
TRBJ1-1,TRBV2,TRBD1,-,TGTGCCAGCGACAGGGAGAAACTCACTGAAGCTTTCTTT,CASDREKLTEAFF
TRBJ1-2,TRBV7-9,-,-,TGTGCCAGCAGCTTAGCAAGTCCAGGGCAAGGGTATGGCTACACCTTC,CASSLASPGQGYGYTF
TRBJ1-5,TRBV5-8,-,once,TGTGCCAGCAGCCCCGTTAGCAATCAGCCCCAGCATTTT,CASSPVSNQPQHF
TRBJ1-6,TRBV6-1,-,-,TGTGCCAGCACTACGGGGAGCTCCTATAATTCACCCCTCCACTTT,CASTTGSSYNSPLHF
TRBJ2-3,TRBV4-1,TRBD2,-,TGCGCCAGCAGCCACCTTAGCGGGGGGGACGCAGATACGCAGTATTTT,CASSHLSGGDADTQYF
TRBJ2-1,TRBV9,-,-,TGTGCCAGCAGCGTAGGAGGGGACCCGAGTGAGCAGTTCTTC,CASSVGGDPSEQFF
TRBJ1-2,TRBV9,-,-,TGTGCCAGCCAGTTGCAGTATGGCTACACCTTC,CASQLQYGYTF
TRBJ1-6,TRBV19,-,-,TGTGCCAGTAGTAGAGGTGGTAATTCACCCCTCCACTTT,CASSRGGNSPLHF
TRBJ2-3,TRBV4-1,-,-,TGCGCCAGCAGCCAAGATACGCAGTATTTT,CASSQDTQYF
TRBJ2-3,TRBV10-3,TRBD2,-,TGTGCCGCCTCCGACCTAGCGGCGAGCACAGATACGCAGTATTTT,CAASDLAASTDTQYF
TRBJ2-3,TRBV25-1,-,few,TGTGCCAGCACTCAAGGGCGAGCAGATACGCAGTATTTT,CASTQGRADTQYF
TRBJ2-1,TRBV30,-,-,TGTGCCTGGACTAGTGGAACGAATGAGCAGTTCTTC,CAWTSGTNEQFF
TRBJ2-1,TRBV5-4,TRBD1,once,TGTGCCAGCAGCAAGGACAGGGGCCTCTACAATGAGCAGTTCTTC,CASSKDRGLYNEQFF
TRBJ1-4,TRBV29-1,-,-,TGCAGCGTTGTGGCAGGCGGGGGCGAAAAACTGTTTTTT,CSVVAGGGEKLFF
TRBJ2-7,TRBV4-1,TRBD2,-,TGCGCCAGCAGCCATCGAACTAGCGGGGGGTCTGACGAGCAGTACTTC,CASSHRTSGGSDEQYF
TRBJ1-5,TRBV29-1,-,-,TGCAGCGCGGGGGACACCCAGCCCCAGCATTTT,CSAGDTQPQHF
TRBJ2-3,TRBV7-9,-,-,TGTGCCAGCCTCCCGTGGGGCCCAGATACGCAGTATTTT,CASLPWGPDTQYF
TRBJ1-5,TRBV27,TRBD1,-,TGTGCCAGCAGTTTATCAGGGGGCGGGGGTCAGCCCCAGCATTTT,CASSLSGGGGQPQHF
TRBJ2-5,TRBV7-9,-,-,TGTGCCAGCAGCTTAGTTTATGGAGAGACCCAGTACTTC,CASSLVYGETQYF
TRBJ2-5,TRBV9,TRBD2,-,TGTGCCAGCAGCGAGACTAGCGGGGGAGAGACCCAGTACTTC,CASSETSGGETQYF
TRBJ1-3,TRBV5-1,-,-,TGCGCCAGCAGCTTAGGAGGGAACATTGGAAACACCATATATTTT,CASSLGGNIGNTIYF
TRBJ1-2,TRBV7-9,TRBD1,-,TGTGCCAGCAGCCGGGACCGGGACAGGTTTAACTATGGCTACACCTTC,CASSRDRDRFNYGYTF
TRBJ2-7,TRBV2,-,-,TGTGCCAGCAGTCCGGGCTACCCCTACGAGCAGTACTTC,CASSPGYPYEQYF
TRBJ2-7,TRBV10-3,TRBD1,-,TGTGCCATCAGTGAGCGACCGGGACAGGCCTACGAGCAGTACTTC,CAISERPGQAYEQYF
TRBJ2-7,TRBV14,-,-,TGTGCCAGCACCTGGGAGCAGTACTTC,CASTWEQYF
TRBJ2-7,TRBV20-1,TRBD1,-,TGCGGGGAGACAGGGAACGAGCAGTACTTC,CGETGNEQYF
TRBJ2-5,TRBV6-5,-,-,TGTGCCAGCAGTTCCGGAGAGACCCAGTACTTC,CASSSGETQYF